These T cell receptor beta chains were read from a single sample in a study of cytomegalovirus exposure and HLA in healthy donors. TCRdb's copy holds only in-frame clones and misses some; the assay was immunoSEQ multiplex PCR. The sample yields about 140,000 clones, over 60% seen once. The sequenced sample consisted of PBMCs. These receptors all stem from a man aged 35-49 years in good health and CMV-seronegative. Both conserved end residues are part of each CDR3. The D gene is left open where the match is weak. Clone size, where shown, is once, few, many, or a class for clones that have expanded.

CDR3nt	CDR3aa	d_gene	v_gene	j_gene	abundance
TGCGCCAGCAGCGGGATCACGGGACAGGCACCCTACGAGCAGTACTTC	CASSGITGQAPYEQYF	TRBD1	TRBV5-1	TRBJ2-7	NA
TGTGCCAGCAGTTCCGAGGGCGCTAACTATGGCTACACCTTC	CASSSEGANYGYTF	NA	TRBV28	TRBJ1-2	few
TGTGCCAGCAGGGTGCCAGCGGATGGGAACACTGAAGCTTTCTTT	CASRVPADGNTEAFF	NA	TRBV2	TRBJ1-1	NA
TGTGCCTGGAGCCCCTGGGAGGGGCAGCCCCAGCATTTT	CAWSPWEGQPQHF	NA	TRBV30	TRBJ1-5	NA
TGTGCCAGCAGCCCTCAGATGAGGCCCCTCAATGAGCAGTTCTTC	CASSPQMRPLNEQFF	NA	TRBV9	TRBJ2-1	once
TGCGCCAGCAGCTTGGTGGTGGCCACTGAAGCTTTCTTT	CASSLVVATEAFF	NA	TRBV5-1	TRBJ1-1	NA
TGTGCCTGGACCCTCCTGGGACAGGTTGATGGCTACACCTTC	CAWTLLGQVDGYTF	TRBD1	TRBV30	TRBJ1-2	NA
TGTGCCTGGAGCGCGACAGGGCCTCCCACAGATACGCAGTATTTT	CAWSATGPPTDTQYF	TRBD1	TRBV30	TRBJ2-3	NA
TGTGCCAGCAGCCACCGGGACAGGGTCACAGATACGCAGTATTTT	CASSHRDRVTDTQYF	TRBD1	TRBV9	TRBJ2-3	NA
TGTGCCAGCAGCTTAGTAGCAGGGGCGAACACTGAAGCTTTCTTT	CASSLVAGANTEAFF	NA	TRBV7-2	TRBJ1-1	many
TGTGCCAGCAGCCCCTTCGGCGGGAGTGACTCCTACGAGCAGTACTTC	CASSPFGGSDSYEQYF	TRBD2	TRBV28	TRBJ2-7	NA
TGTGCCAGCAGCTTCAGTAATAGCAATCAGCCCCAGCATTTT	CASSFSNSNQPQHF	NA	TRBV7-9	TRBJ1-5	NA
TGTGCCAGCAGCGCAACAATACAGGGGGGAAAGTACTTC	CASSATIQGGKYF	TRBD1	TRBV7-2	TRBJ2-5	few
TGTGCCAGCAGCAGCCAGGGATTTGGCGGCTACACCTTC	CASSSQGFGGYTF	NA	TRBV7-2	TRBJ1-2	few
TGCGCCAGCAGCTTGGGTCTAGCGGGGGGAATAATTTCTGATACGCAGTATTTT	CASSLGLAGGIISDTQYF	TRBD2	TRBV5-1	TRBJ2-3	NA
TGCAGCGTTGTACAGAACTACAATGAGCAGTTCTTC	CSVVQNYNEQFF	NA	TRBV29-1	TRBJ2-1	few